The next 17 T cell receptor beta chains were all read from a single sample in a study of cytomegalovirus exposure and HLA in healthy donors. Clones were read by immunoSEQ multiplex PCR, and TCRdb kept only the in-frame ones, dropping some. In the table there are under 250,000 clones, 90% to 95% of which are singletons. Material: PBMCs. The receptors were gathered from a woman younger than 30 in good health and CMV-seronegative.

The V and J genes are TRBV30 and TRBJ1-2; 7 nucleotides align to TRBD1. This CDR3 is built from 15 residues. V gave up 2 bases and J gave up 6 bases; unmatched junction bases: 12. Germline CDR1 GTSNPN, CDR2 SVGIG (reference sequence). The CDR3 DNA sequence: TGTGCCTGGAGTCTGACCCTCCGGGACAGTAATGGCTACACCTTC. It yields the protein CAWSLTLRDSNGYTF.

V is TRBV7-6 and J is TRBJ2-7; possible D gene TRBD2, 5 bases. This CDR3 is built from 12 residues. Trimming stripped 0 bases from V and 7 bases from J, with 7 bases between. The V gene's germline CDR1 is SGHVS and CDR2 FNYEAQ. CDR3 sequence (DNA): TGTGCCAGCAGCTTAGCGGGAGAGGAGCAGTACTTC. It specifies CASSLAGEEQYF.

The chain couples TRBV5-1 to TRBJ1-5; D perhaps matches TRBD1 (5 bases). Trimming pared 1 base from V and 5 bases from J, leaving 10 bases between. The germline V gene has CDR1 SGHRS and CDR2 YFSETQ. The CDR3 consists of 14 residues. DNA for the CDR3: TGCGCCAGCAGCTTGTATGGGGGGGATCAGCCCCAGCATTTT. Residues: CASSLYGGDQPQHF. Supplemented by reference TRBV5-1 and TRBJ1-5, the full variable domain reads KAGVTQTPRYLIKTRGQQVTLSCSPISGHRSVSWYQQTPGQGLQFLFEYFSETQRNKGNFPGRFSGRQFSNSRSEMNVSTLELGDSALYLCASSLYGGDQPQHFGDGTRLSIL.

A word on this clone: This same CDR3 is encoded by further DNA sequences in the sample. The CDR3 spells CASSLGDYEQYF. The CDR3, as DNA: TGCGCCAGCAGCTTGGGAGACTACGAGCAGTACTTC. The V call is TRBV5-1, the J call TRBJ2-7; the D is unclear. The V and J ends lost 0 bases and 3 bases respectively, with 4 bases between them. This CDR3 is 12 amino acids long. CDR1 and CDR2 (germline): SGHRS, YFSETQ.

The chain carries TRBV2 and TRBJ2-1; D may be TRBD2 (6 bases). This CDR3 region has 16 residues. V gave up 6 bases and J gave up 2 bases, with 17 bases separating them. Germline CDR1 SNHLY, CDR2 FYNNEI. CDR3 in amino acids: CASSTAGLATYNEQFF. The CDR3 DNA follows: TGTGCCAGCAGCACGGCGGGGCTAGCGACCTACAATGAGCAGTTCTTC.

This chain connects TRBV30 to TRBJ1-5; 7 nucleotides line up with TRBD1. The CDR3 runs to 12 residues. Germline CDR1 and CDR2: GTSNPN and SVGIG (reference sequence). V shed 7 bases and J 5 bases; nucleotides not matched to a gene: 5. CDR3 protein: CASGTDYQPQHF. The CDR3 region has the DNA TGTGCCTCCGGGACAGATTATCAGCCCCAGCATTTT.

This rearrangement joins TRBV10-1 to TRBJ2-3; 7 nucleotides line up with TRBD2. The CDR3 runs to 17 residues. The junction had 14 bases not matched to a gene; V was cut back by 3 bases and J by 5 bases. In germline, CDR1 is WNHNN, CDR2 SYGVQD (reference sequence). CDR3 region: CASSDGGLASGGDTQYF. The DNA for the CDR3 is TGCGCCAGCAGTGATGGTGGGCTAGCGTCGGGGGGAGATACGCAGTATTTT.

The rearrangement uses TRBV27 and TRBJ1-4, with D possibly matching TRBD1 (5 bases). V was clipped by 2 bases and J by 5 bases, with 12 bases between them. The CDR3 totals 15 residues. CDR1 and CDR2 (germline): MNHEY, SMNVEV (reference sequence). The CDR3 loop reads CASSLGWQGNEKLFF. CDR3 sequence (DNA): TGTGCCAGCAGTTTAGGTTGGCAGGGAAATGAAAAACTGTTTTTT.

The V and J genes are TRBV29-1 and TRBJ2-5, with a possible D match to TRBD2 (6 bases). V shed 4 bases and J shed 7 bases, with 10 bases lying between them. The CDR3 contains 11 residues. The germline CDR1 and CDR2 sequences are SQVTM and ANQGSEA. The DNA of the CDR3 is TGCAGCGTTGTGGAGGGGCTGACCCAGTACTTC. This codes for CSVVEGLTQYF.

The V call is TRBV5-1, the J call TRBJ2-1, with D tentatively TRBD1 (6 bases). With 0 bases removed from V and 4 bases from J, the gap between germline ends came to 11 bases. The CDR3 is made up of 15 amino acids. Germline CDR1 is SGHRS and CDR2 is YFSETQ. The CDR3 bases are TGCGCCAGCAGCTTGGAAGGACAGTTATACAATGAGCAGTTCTTC. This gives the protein CASSLEGQLYNEQFF.

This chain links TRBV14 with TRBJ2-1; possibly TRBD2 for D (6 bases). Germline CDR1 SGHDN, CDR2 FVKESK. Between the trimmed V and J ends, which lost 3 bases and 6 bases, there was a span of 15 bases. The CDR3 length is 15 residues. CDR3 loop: CASSQDGSHGNEQFF. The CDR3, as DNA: TGTGCCAGCAGCCAGGACGGGAGCCACGGCAATGAGCAGTTCTTC.

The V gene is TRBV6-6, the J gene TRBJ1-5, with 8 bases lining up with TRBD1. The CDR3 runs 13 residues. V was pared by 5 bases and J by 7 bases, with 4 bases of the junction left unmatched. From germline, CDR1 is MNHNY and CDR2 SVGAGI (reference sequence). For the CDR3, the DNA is TGTGCCAGCAGTGGACAGGGAAGCCAGCCCCAGCATTTT. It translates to CASSGQGSQPQHF.

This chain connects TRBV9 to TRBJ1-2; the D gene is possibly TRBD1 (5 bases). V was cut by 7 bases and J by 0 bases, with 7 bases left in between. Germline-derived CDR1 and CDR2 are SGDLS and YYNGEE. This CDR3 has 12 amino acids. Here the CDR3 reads CASPGPNYGYTF. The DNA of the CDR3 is TGTGCCAGCCCAGGGCCTAACTATGGCTACACCTTC.

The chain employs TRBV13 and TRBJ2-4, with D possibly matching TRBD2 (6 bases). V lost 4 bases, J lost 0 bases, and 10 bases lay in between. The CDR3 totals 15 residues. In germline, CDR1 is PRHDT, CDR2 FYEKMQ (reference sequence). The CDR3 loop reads CASSSWGVAKNIQYF. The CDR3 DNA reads TGTGCCAGCAGCTCATGGGGGGTAGCCAAAAACATTCAGTACTTC.

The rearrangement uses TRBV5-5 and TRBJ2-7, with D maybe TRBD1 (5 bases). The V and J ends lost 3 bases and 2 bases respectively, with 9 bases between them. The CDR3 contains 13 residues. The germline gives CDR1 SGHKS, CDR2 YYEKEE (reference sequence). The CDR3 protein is CASSSQGTYEQYF. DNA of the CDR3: TGTGCCAGCAGCTCCCAGGGTACCTACGAGCAGTACTTC.

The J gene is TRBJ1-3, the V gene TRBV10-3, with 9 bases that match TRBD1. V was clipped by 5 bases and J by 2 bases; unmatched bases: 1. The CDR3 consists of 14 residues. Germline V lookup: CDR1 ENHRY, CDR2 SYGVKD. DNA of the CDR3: TGTGCCATCAGTACAGGGGGCACTGGAAACACCATATATTTT. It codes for CAISTGGTGNTIYF.

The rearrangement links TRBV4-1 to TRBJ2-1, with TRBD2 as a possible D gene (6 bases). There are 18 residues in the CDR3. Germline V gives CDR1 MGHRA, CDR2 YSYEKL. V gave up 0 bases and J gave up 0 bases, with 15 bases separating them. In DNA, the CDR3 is TGCGCCAGCAGCCAAGATCCACCGGGGACTCTCTCCTACAATGAGCAGTTCTTC. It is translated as CASSQDPPGTLSYNEQFF.